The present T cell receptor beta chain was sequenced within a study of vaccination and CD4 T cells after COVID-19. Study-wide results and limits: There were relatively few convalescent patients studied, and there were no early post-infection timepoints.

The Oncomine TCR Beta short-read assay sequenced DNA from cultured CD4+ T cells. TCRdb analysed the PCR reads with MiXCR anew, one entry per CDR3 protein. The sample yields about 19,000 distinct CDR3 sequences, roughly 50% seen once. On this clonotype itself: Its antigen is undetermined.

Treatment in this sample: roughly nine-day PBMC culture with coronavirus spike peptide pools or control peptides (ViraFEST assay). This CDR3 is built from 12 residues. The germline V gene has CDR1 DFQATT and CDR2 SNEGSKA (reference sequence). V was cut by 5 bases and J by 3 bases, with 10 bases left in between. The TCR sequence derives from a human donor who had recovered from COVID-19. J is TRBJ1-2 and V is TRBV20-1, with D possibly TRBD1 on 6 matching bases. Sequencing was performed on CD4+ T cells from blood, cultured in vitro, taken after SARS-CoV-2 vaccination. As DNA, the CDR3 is TGCAGTGCTCGTCCAGGGGACTATGGCTACACCTTC. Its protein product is CSARPGDYGYTF.